This T cell receptor beta chain appears in the sequencing data of a study of cytomegalovirus exposure and HLA in healthy donors. Broader study findings: Presence/absence analyses took donor sequencing depth as roughly uniform. The study dropped some indistinguishable V segments, TRBV6-2 and TRBV6-3 among them. In a later analysis, HLA-associated TCR beta chains were more clonally expanded than equally common others.

PCR amplification relied on 60 Vbeta primers (plus 13 Jbeta primers). TCRdb keeps only in-frame clones here, not all; method: immunoSEQ multiplex PCR. Counted here are around 60,000 clones, over 60% occurring once; the ten biggest clones make up nearly 25%. The germline CDR1 and CDR2 sequences are LGHNA and YSLEER. The CDR3 runs 17 residues. Trimming took 6 bases from V and 5 from J, leaving 20 bases between them. This clone was seen a few times. Its antigen remains unknown. The chain is built from TRBV4-3 and TRBJ1-6, with a weak D call TRBD1 (6 bases). The clonotype originates from a man between 50 and 59 years old in good health and CMV-seropositive. The sample was PBMCs. The CDR3 DNA follows: TGCGCCAGCAGTTCGGAGGTGGCGGGGGCCAATAATTCACCCCTCCACTTT. The encoded protein is CASSSEVAGANNSPLHF.